The next 9 T cell receptor beta chains were all read from a single sample in a study of OX40 agonist ivuxolimab in advanced cancers. Only in-frame clones appear in the TCRdb table, and some are missing; sequencing was by immunoSEQ multiplex PCR. The table includes 60,000 to 75,000 clones, roughly 85% detected once. This sample comprised CD4+ or CD8+ T cells sorted from blood, obtained in a trial of the OX40 agonist ivuxolimab. The receptors here all came from an adult with an advanced solid tumor such as melanoma, head and neck, liver or kidney cancer.

This clone was observed a single time. The chain couples TRBV19 to TRBJ1-1; TRBD1 matches 7 bases. This CDR3 comprises 17 residues. The germline V gene encodes CDR1 LNHDA and CDR2 SQIVND (reference sequence). Trimming cost V 3 bases and J 3 bases; bases outside gene matches: 13. The CDR3 region is CASSIEGGGTSHTEAFF. The DNA of the CDR3 is TGTGCCAGTAGTATTGAAGGGGGCGGAACTAGTCACACTGAAGCTTTCTTT.

This chain joins TRBV19 and TRBJ2-5; the D is unclear. The CDR3 is 12 amino acids. The germline CDR1 and CDR2 sequences are LNHDA and SQIVND (reference sequence). Trimming pared 1 base from V and 4 bases from J, leaving 4 bases between. For the CDR3, the DNA is TGTGCCAGTAGTATAGCTGGAGAGACCCAGTACTTC. Its protein is CASSIAGETQYF.

The genes are TRBV9 and TRBJ2-7, with D possibly being TRBD2 (6 bases). From germline, CDR1 is SGDLS and CDR2 YYNGEE. Trimming removed 4 bases at V and 2 bases at J, with 16 bases between. This CDR3 has 15 residues. The CDR3 loop reads CASSLGLQATYEQYF. CDR3 in DNA: TGTGCCAGCAGCCTGGGACTCCAGGCCACCTACGAGCAGTACTTC.

This chain's CDR3 is CASSYRLAGDYNEQFF. The CDR3, as DNA: TGTGCCAGCAGTTACCGACTAGCGGGGGATTACAATGAGCAGTTCTTC. The gene calls are TRBV6-6 and TRBJ2-1, with TRBD2 matching 12 bases. V was pared by 2 bases and J by 4 bases, with 3 bases of the junction left unmatched. Germline V lookup: CDR1 MNHNY, CDR2 SVGAGI (reference sequence). This CDR3 is 16 amino acids long.

This clone was seen a single time. The chain recombines TRBV5-1 with TRBJ2-1, with TRBD1 identical over 9 bases. CDR1 is SGHRS and CDR2 is YFSETQ in the germline V gene. With V trimmed by 2 bases and J by 4 bases, 7 bases remained unmatched. The CDR3 sequence is 16 residues long. The CDR3 sequence: CASSLTGTGLYNEQFF. DNA of the CDR3: TGCGCCAGCAGCTTAACCGGGACAGGGTTGTACAATGAGCAGTTCTTC.

V and J are TRBV13 and TRBJ2-2; D not resolved. CDR1 is PRHDT and CDR2 is FYEKMQ in the germline V gene (reference sequence). The V gene lost 6 bases and the J gene lost 2 bases, with 7 bases spanning the gap. The CDR3 extends over 13 amino acids. In DNA form, the CDR3 reads TGTGCCAGCAGAAGAAGAAACACCGGGGAGCTGTTTTTT. Translation: CASRRRNTGELFF.

This chain joins TRBV2 and TRBJ1-4; 9 nucleotides match TRBD1. The germline CDR1 and CDR2 sequences are SNHLY and FYNNEI. This CDR3 region has 15 residues. With 5 bases clipped from V and 8 bases from J, the junction kept 9 bases outside the gene matches. In DNA form, the CDR3 reads TGTGCCAGCAGTTTCCGGGACAGGGTATACGAAAAACTGTTTTTT. Encoded protein: CASSFRDRVYEKLFF. Looking up the rest from reference TRBV2 and TRBJ1-4 gives the full variable domain: EPEVTQTPSHQVTQMGQEVILRCVPISNHLYFYWYRQILGQKVEFLVSFYNNEISEKSEIFDDQFSVERPDGSNFTLKIRSTKLEDSAMYFCASSFRDRVYEKLFFGSGTQLSVL.

The gene calls are TRBV19 and TRBJ2-7; D gene unclear. This CDR3 region has 14 residues. V was pared by 2 bases and J by 0 bases, with 8 bases between. Germline V CDR1 and CDR2: LNHDA, SQIVND (reference sequence). Written as DNA, the CDR3 is TGTGCCAGTAGTATACAAGACAACTCCTACGAGCAGTACTTC. It encodes CASSIQDNSYEQYF.

This chain joins TRBV18 and TRBJ1-5; D unresolved. CDR3 length: 13 residues. Trimming took off 3 bases at V and 5 bases at J, with 8 bases between the two ends. The germline V gene encodes CDR1 KGHSH and CDR2 LQKENI. The CDR3 nucleotides read TGTGCCAGCTCACCTACGGAGGATCAGCCCCAGCATTTT. Translating gives CASSPTEDQPQHF.